Presented here are 20 T cell receptor beta chains from one specimen sequenced in a study of persistence of HIV-infected CD4 T cells. The libraries were made with immunoSEQ version 4 in survey mode. The repertoire was sequenced with immunoSEQ multiplex PCR; TCRdb's copy has only in-frame clones and lacks some. The table records 50,000 or so clones, over 70% of them present only once. No antigen has been assigned to these receptors. Stimulation used around 10 ug/mL lysate from CMV-infected fibroblasts. Memory cells lacking CD40L and CD69 with high CD45RO were sorted. The sequencing used CD4+ T cells sorted from PBMCs after roughly 17-hour stimulation, collected from a patient who received antiretroviral therapy. The receptors here all came from an adult man with HIV who was CMV-seropositive.

This clone came up once. The chain carries TRBV7-2 and TRBJ2-7, with TRBD1 identical over 9 bases. Germline loops: CDR1 SGHTA, CDR2 FQGNSA. This CDR3 comprises 14 residues. After removal of 5 bases from V and 4 bases from J, the junction contained 6 bases not matched to a gene. CDR3 nucleotides: TGTGCCAGCAGCACCGGGACAGGGTATTACGAGCAGTACTTC. It specifies CASSTGTGYYEQYF.

This rearrangement joins TRBV7-8 to TRBJ2-5; D gene uncertain. Germline-derived CDR1 and CDR2 are SGHVS and FQNEAQ. CDR3 length: 11 amino acids. V was clipped by 5 bases and J by 5 bases, with 6 bases between them. This chain's CDR3 is CASSPTETQYF. CDR3 DNA sequence: TGTGCCAGCAGCCCCACGGAGACCCAGTACTTC.

The CDR3 nucleotides are TGTGCCACCAGCGGAGGAAGTCTTTCGGGGGGGGGCAATCAGCCCCAGCATTTT. It is translated as CATSGGSLSGGGNQPQHF. J is TRBJ1-5 and V is TRBV15; possible D gene TRBD1, 5 bases. The CDR3 loop spans 18 amino acids. Germline loops: CDR1 LNHNV, CDR2 YYDKDF (reference sequence). Between the trimmed V and J ends, which lost 5 bases and 2 bases, there was a span of 22 bases.

V is TRBV5-1 and J is TRBJ1-2; possibly TRBD1 for D (6 bases). CDR1 and CDR2 from the germline V gene are SGHRS and YFSETQ. V was cut by 4 bases and J by 4 bases, with 8 bases left in between. This CDR3 is built from 12 residues. The CDR3 bases are TGCGCCAGCAGCCGGGACACCTATGGCTACACCTTC. Amino acids: CASSRDTYGYTF.

In nucleotides, the CDR3 is TGTGCCTGGAGTGCTCGGACATTCCCAAATCAGCCCCAGCATTTT. Its protein product is CAWSARTFPNQPQHF. The chain combines TRBV30 with TRBJ1-5; perhaps TRBD1 as D (5 bases). Germline lookup yields CDR1 GTSNPN and CDR2 SVGIG (reference sequence). Trimming cost V 1 base and J 4 bases, with 14 bases left between them. The CDR3 loop spans 15 amino acids.

The rearrangement joins TRBV29-1 to TRBJ2-7; no clear D. Germline CDR1 is SQVTM and CDR2 is ANQGSEA. The CDR3 loop spans 11 amino acids. Trimming took off 4 bases at V and 2 bases at J, with 6 bases between the two ends. CDR3: CSVVAAYEQYF. The CDR3 region has the DNA TGCAGCGTTGTGGCCGCCTACGAGCAGTACTTC.

The chain couples TRBV7-9 to TRBJ2-2, with 8 nucleotides matching TRBD1. V shed 3 bases, J shed 6 bases, and the junction held 9 bases outside the gene matches. The CDR3 has 16 amino acids. The germline V gene encodes CDR1 SEHNR and CDR2 FQNEAQ (reference sequence). The CDR3 DNA reads as TGTGCCAGCAGCTTGGGCCTTGGACAGGGCCCCGGGGAGCTGTTTTTT. This gives the protein CASSLGLGQGPGELFF.

This clone was recorded once. The V gene is TRBV6-4, the J gene TRBJ2-1, with 7 bases aligning to TRBD1. CDR3 length: 18 residues. The trim removed 3 bases at V and 1 base at J, leaving 12 bases unmatched. Germline V gives CDR1 MRHNA, CDR2 SNTAGT. The CDR3: CASSDSTGIMGSYNEQFF. In DNA, the CDR3 is TGTGCCAGCAGTGATTCGACAGGGATCATGGGTTCCTACAATGAGCAGTTCTTC.

J is TRBJ1-5 and V is TRBV9; 10 positions match TRBD1. Germline V lookup: CDR1 SGDLS, CDR2 YYNGEE. CDR3 length: 15 amino acids. V shed 4 bases and J 7 bases; nucleotides not matched to a gene: 8. As DNA, the CDR3 is TGTGCCAGCAGCCCATGGGACAGGGGCGGGCAGCCCCAGCATTTT. Amino acid sequence: CASSPWDRGGQPQHF.

In this sample, this clone turned up once. This chain joins TRBV11-3 and TRBJ2-3; TRBD2 matches 13 bases. Germline assignment: CDR1 SGHNT and CDR2 YENEEA. The V segment lost 2 bases and the J segment 1 base; nucleotides outside the gene matches: 3. The CDR3 contains 17 residues. The CDR3: CASSLTSGGAGTDTQYF. The CDR3 nucleotides read TGTGCCAGCAGCTTAACTAGCGGGGGGGCGGGCACAGATACGCAGTATTTT.

This sequence joins TRBV29-1 and TRBJ1-5, with no clear D. V shed 6 bases and J shed 0 bases, with 9 bases lying between them. The germline gives CDR1 SQVTM, CDR2 ANQGSEA. The CDR3 runs to 13 residues. The CDR3 bases are TGCAGCGTGGCTGAGAATAGCAATCAGCCCCAGCATTTT. This gives the protein CSVAENSNQPQHF.

The chain combines TRBV6-5 with TRBJ1-5; 7 positions match TRBD1. V shed 5 bases, J shed 2 bases, and the junction held 3 bases outside the gene matches. CDR3 length equals 14 residues. Looked up from germline, CDR1 is MNHEY and CDR2 is SVGAGI. CDR3 bases: TGTGCCAGCAGTCGGACAGGCCGCAATCAGCCCCAGCATTTT. This sequence encodes CASSRTGRNQPQHF.

V is TRBV3-1 (or the pseudogene TRBV3-2) and J is TRBJ2-2; 9 bases map to TRBD2. CDR1 LGHDT and CDR2 YNNKEL come from the germline V gene (reference sequence). J gave up 4 bases and V 3 bases, and 3 bases lay outside the gene matches. The CDR3 spans 15 residues. The CDR3 nucleotides are TGTGCCAGCAGCCAGCGGGGGGGCGGCACCGGGGAGCTGTTTTTT. The encoded protein is CASSQRGGGTGELFF.

The chain uses TRBV6-6 and TRBJ1-2; D may be TRBD1 (5 bases). The CDR3 extends over 13 amino acids. Looked up from germline, CDR1 is MNHNY and CDR2 is SVGAGI (reference sequence). V dropped 4 bases and J dropped 11 bases, with 17 bases sitting between them. CDR3 amino acids: CASSSSGQGEYTF. In DNA, the CDR3 is TGTGCCAGCAGTTCCTCGGGGCAGGGAGAATACACCTTC.

This clone turned up a few times. The chain combines TRBV5-6 with TRBJ2-5, with TRBD2 identical over 10 bases. CDR1 and CDR2 (germline): SGHDT, YYEEEE. Trimming cost V 4 bases and J 4 bases; bases outside gene matches: 10. This CDR3 region has 16 residues. The CDR3 loop is CASSPTSGVLSETQYF. CDR3 nucleotide sequence: TGTGCCAGCAGCCCTACTAGCGGGGTTTTGTCAGAGACCCAGTACTTC. The complete variable domain, with remaining parts taken from reference TRBV5-6 and TRBJ2-5, reads DAGVTQSPTHLIKTRGQQVTLRCSPKSGHDTVSWYQQALGQGPQFIFQYYEEEERQRGNFPDRFSGHQFPNYSSELNVNALLLGDSALYLCASSPTSGVLSETQYFGPGTRLLVL.

The rearrangement uses TRBV29-1 and TRBJ2-1, with D unclear. The CDR3 is 10 residues long. CDR1 and CDR2 (germline): SQVTM, ANQGSEA. Between the trimmed V and J ends, which lost 6 bases and 7 bases, there was a span of 7 bases. The CDR3 DNA follows: TGCAGCGTCGCGATGAATGAGCAGTTCTTC. Protein sequence: CSVAMNEQFF.

This clone has just a few counts. The V call is TRBV19, the J call TRBJ1-5, with a possible D match to TRBD1 (5 bases). CDR1 LNHDA and CDR2 SQIVND come from the germline V gene (reference sequence). Trimming shortened V by 2 bases and J by 4 bases, and 12 bases separated the two germline ends. The CDR3 is 15 residues long. CDR3 nucleotide sequence: TGTGCCAGTAGTATAAGTGGGACTCAGAATCAGCCCCAGCATTTT. Amino acid sequence: CASSISGTQNQPQHF. Full variable domain (outside the CDR3, taken from reference TRBV19 and TRBJ1-5): DGGITQSPKYLFRKEGQNVTLSCEQNLNHDAMYWYRQDPGQGLRLIYYSQIVNDFQKGDIAEGYSVSREKKESFPLTVTSAQKNPTAFYLCASSISGTQNQPQHFGDGTRLSIL.

The chain joins TRBV9 to TRBJ2-3; TRBD2 matches at 7 bases. Germline loops: CDR1 SGDLS, CDR2 YYNGEE. The V gene end was trimmed by 0 bases and the J gene end by 1 base; junction bases not matched to a gene: 2. The CDR3 runs to 15 residues. The CDR3 reads CASSVERGRTDTQYF. The DNA for the CDR3 is TGTGCCAGCAGCGTAGAGCGGGGACGCACAGATACGCAGTATTTT.

This clone is a singleton in its sample. This sequence joins TRBV4-3 and TRBJ2-7, with a weak D call TRBD1 (6 bases). Trimming removed 4 bases at V and 1 base at J, with 14 bases between. This CDR3 spans 15 amino acids. In germline, CDR1 is LGHNA, CDR2 YSLEER. CDR3 region: CASSLGTRSSYEQYF. DNA for the CDR3: TGCGCCAGCAGCCTCGGGACAAGGTCATCCTACGAGCAGTACTTC.

This clone was seen more than once but under ten times. This sequence joins TRBV6-4 and TRBJ1-5, with 7 bases lining up with TRBD1. V lost 2 bases and J lost 2; bases outside the gene matches: 3. Per the germline V gene, CDR1 is MRHNA and CDR2 is SNTAGT. CDR3 length: 15 residues. CDR3 amino acids: CASSDPGTGNQPQHF. The CDR3 bases are TGTGCCAGCAGTGACCCTGGGACAGGCAATCAGCCCCAGCATTTT.